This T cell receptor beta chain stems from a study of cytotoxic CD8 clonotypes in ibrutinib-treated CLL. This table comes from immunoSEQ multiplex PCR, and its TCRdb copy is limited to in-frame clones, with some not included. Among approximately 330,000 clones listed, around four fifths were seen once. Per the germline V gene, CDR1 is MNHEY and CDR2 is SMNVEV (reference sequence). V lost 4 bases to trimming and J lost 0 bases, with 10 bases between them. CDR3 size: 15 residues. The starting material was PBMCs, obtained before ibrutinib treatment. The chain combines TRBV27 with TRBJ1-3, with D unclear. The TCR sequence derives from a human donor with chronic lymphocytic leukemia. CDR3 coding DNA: TGTGCCAGCAGTTCTATATTCCGCTCTGGAAACACCATATATTTT. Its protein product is CASSSIFRSGNTIYF.